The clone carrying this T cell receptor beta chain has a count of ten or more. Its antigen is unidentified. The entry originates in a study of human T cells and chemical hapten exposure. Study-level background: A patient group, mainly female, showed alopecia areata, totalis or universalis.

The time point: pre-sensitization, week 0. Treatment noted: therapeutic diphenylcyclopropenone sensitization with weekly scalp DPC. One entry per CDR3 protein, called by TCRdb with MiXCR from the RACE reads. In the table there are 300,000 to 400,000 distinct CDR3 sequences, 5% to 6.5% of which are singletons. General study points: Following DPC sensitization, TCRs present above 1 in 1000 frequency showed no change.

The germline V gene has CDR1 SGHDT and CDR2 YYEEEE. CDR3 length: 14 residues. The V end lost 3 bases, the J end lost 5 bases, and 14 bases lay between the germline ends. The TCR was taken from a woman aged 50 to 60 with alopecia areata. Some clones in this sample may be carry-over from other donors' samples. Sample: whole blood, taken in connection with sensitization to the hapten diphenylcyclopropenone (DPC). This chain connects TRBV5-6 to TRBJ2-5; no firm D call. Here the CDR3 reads CASSSVRLGETQYF. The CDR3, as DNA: TGTGCCAGCAGCTCAGTGAGGCTGGGCGAGACCCAGTACTTC.